This entry describes one T cell receptor (beta chain). Antigen specificity is unknown. A CD45RA-negative memory subset and a CD45RA+ naive subset were separated from the CD4+ cells. Using 200 ng DNA, approximately 30,000 T cell genomes, the sorted-subset replicate PCRs were run. Produced via immunoSEQ multiplex PCR; TCRdb's table is partial and in-frame only. Seen here are 2 million to 3 million clones, 80% to 95% observed once, and the top ten hold roughly 0.39%. The data originate from a study of shared clonotypes between healthy human individuals. General study points: Naive CD4 clonotypes were shared across a handful of donors at roughly 4.6%. Sequencing depth was expected to influence donor clonotype sharing.

The CDR3 covers 14 residues. Per the germline V gene, CDR1 is SGHNT and CDR2 is YYREEE (reference sequence). V was cut by 4 bases and J by 5 bases, with 13 bases left in between. The chain uses TRBV5-4 and TRBJ2-1; D is perhaps TRBD2 (6 bases). Sequences were obtained from naive CD4+ T cells from PBMCs. Subset meaning: CD45RA+ positively selected. The receptor was derived from a man between 18 and 29 years old in good health. Some clones in this sample may be carry-over from other donors' samples. The CDR3 sequence: CASSRRLDNNEQFF. CDR3 nucleotides: TGTGCCAGCAGCCGCCGACTAGACAACAATGAGCAGTTCTTC.